These 28 T cell receptor beta chains originate from one sample sequenced in a study of shared clonotypes between healthy human individuals. Profiled with immunoSEQ multiplex PCR; TCRdb holds only in-frame clones, not every one. The sample has 2.5 million or so clones; roughly 92% are singletons. Sequenced input: naive CD4+ T cells sorted from blood. Subset described: CD45RA+ positively selected. The receptors here all came from a man younger than 30 in good health.

The rearrangement joins TRBV6-6 to TRBJ2-5; 9 bases are shared with TRBD2. V shed 3 bases, J shed 4 bases, and the junction held 3 bases outside the gene matches. Germline lookup yields CDR1 MNHNY and CDR2 SVGAGI (reference sequence). This CDR3 has 14 residues. This CDR3 reads CASSYSGSIETQYF. In nucleotides, the CDR3 is TGTGCCAGCAGTTATAGCGGGAGTATAGAGACCCAGTACTTC.

The chain carries TRBV7-6 and TRBJ1-5; TRBD1 is a possible D gene (5 bases). V was trimmed by 2 bases and J by 6 bases, leaving 8 bases between them. The CDR3 has 13 amino acids. Germline values: CDR1 SGHVS, CDR2 FNYEAQ. CDR3 in DNA: TGTGCCAGCAGCTTATCAGGGCTTCAGCCCCAGCATTTT. Its protein is CASSLSGLQPQHF.

The chain has TRBV6-5 and TRBJ1-1; possibly TRBD1 for D (6 bases). CDR1 MNHEY and CDR2 SVGAGI come from the germline V gene. The CDR3 contains 12 residues. Between the trimmed V and J ends, which lost 4 bases and 9 bases, there was a span of 12 bases. The CDR3: CASSSSDSQAFF. CDR3 bases: TGTGCCAGCAGTTCGTCGGACAGCCAAGCTTTCTTT.

Comment on this clone: Different DNA sequences within this sample yield the same CDR3. The chain uses TRBV29-1 and TRBJ1-5, with no clear D. Looked up from germline, CDR1 is SQVTM and CDR2 is ANQGSEA. Trimming pared 6 bases from V and 0 bases from J, leaving 6 bases between. The CDR3 has 12 residues. Here the CDR3 DNA reads TGCAGCGTGGGCGGTAGCAATCAGCCCCAGCATTTT. It is translated as CSVGGSNQPQHF.

V usage is TRBV6-5 and J usage is TRBJ1-5; no definite D call. The V end lost 6 bases, the J end lost 0 bases, and 9 bases lay between the germline ends. The CDR3 runs 14 residues. Germline CDR1 is MNHEY and CDR2 is SVGAGI. CDR3: CASSLDISNQPQHF. CDR3 coding DNA: TGTGCCAGCAGCTTAGACATTAGCAATCAGCCCCAGCATTTT.

The J gene is TRBJ1-1, the V gene TRBV29-1; TRBD1 might be the D (5 bases). The CDR3 consists of 13 residues. V lost 3 bases, J lost 4 bases, and 12 bases lay in between. The germline gives CDR1 SQVTM, CDR2 ANQGSEA. DNA of the CDR3: TGCAGCGTTGATTCCCGGGACGGCACTGAAGCTTTCTTT. Its translation is CSVDSRDGTEAFF.

The chain joins TRBV6-4 to TRBJ1-6, with D hard to call. The germline gives CDR1 MRHNA, CDR2 SNTAGT. The CDR3 extends over 18 amino acids. V was shortened by 5 bases and J by 0 bases, with 17 bases between the two germline ends. As DNA, the CDR3 is TGTGCCAGCAGTACCACGGTAAGACTAAGCTCCTATAATTCACCCCTCCACTTT. It translates to CASSTTVRLSSYNSPLHF.

The V call is TRBV18, the J call TRBJ1-4; 7 nucleotides agree with TRBD1. J lost 0 bases, V lost 6 bases, and 10 bases had no gene match. Germline V gene lookup returns CDR1 KGHSH and CDR2 LQKENI. The CDR3 consists of 17 residues. DNA of the CDR3: TGTGCCAGCTCGCGGACAGGAAATGGGGCAACTAATGAAAAACTGTTTTTT. As protein: CASSRTGNGATNEKLFF.

V is TRBV7-2 and J is TRBJ2-1; D might be TRBD2 (6 bases). Germline CDR1 SGHTA, CDR2 FQGNSA. V lost 2 bases and J lost 7, with 12 bases in between. The CDR3 contains 14 residues. The chain's CDR3 is CASSLLLAGNEQFF. The CDR3 DNA follows: TGTGCCAGCAGCTTATTACTAGCTGGGAATGAGCAGTTCTTC.

In this sample, this clone turned up once. This chain uses TRBV7-9 with TRBJ2-7; the match to TRBD2 covers 8 bases. Germline CDR1 and CDR2: SEHNR and FQNEAQ (reference sequence). The CDR3 loop spans 14 amino acids. Trimming removed 1 base from V and 5 bases from J; junction bases left unmatched: 4. CDR3 sequence: CASSLGTSRHEQYF. The CDR3 DNA sequence: TGTGCCAGCAGCTTAGGGACTAGCCGACACGAGCAGTACTTC.

The table lists this clone with a count of one. Other DNA sequences within the sample encode an identical CDR3. The chain couples TRBV7-2 to TRBJ2-7, with D possibly called TRBD1 or TRBD2 (5 bases each). V lost 4 bases to trimming and J lost 2 bases, with 12 bases between them. This CDR3 is 14 amino acids long. Germline loops: CDR1 SGHTA, CDR2 FQGNSA. CDR3 coding DNA: TGTGCCAGCAGCTCCGGGACCGCCACCTACGAGCAGTACTTC. Residues: CASSSGTATYEQYF.

The rearrangement uses TRBV6-6 and TRBJ2-7; 7 nucleotides agree with TRBD2. The germline V gene encodes CDR1 MNHNY and CDR2 SVGAGI (reference sequence). With V trimmed by 7 bases and J by 2 bases, 5 bases remained unmatched. This CDR3 contains 13 residues. The CDR3, as DNA: TGTGCCAGCACCCACCGGGGGGCCTACGAGCAGTACTTC. Translated, it gives CASTHRGAYEQYF.

V is TRBV10-3 and J is TRBJ2-2, with a weak D call TRBD2 (6 bases). Germline CDR1 and CDR2: ENHRY and SYGVKD. Trimming pared 3 bases from V and 1 base from J, leaving 9 bases between. The length of the CDR3 is 15 residues. The CDR3 loop reads CAISDLSGNTGELFF. In DNA form, the CDR3 reads TGTGCCATCAGTGACCTTAGCGGGAACACCGGGGAGCTGTTTTTT.

The gene calls are TRBV20-1 and TRBJ1-2; unclear D gene. CDR3 length equals 11 residues. Germline V gene data show CDR1 as DFQATT and CDR2 as SNEGSKA (reference sequence). Trimming cost V 3 bases and J 8 bases, with 10 bases left between them. This chain's CDR3 is CSASGEVGYTF. Here the CDR3 DNA reads TGCAGTGCTAGCGGGGAGGTAGGCTACACCTTC.

The rearrangement joins TRBV11-2 to TRBJ1-1; D is ambiguous. The CDR3 extends over 13 amino acids. Trimming removed 5 bases at V and 7 bases at J, with 14 bases between. The V gene's germline CDR1 is SGHAT and CDR2 FQNNGV. The CDR3 region is CASSISIGLEAFF. CDR3 DNA: TGTGCCAGCAGCATAAGCATCGGGCTTGAAGCTTTCTTT.

The chain employs TRBV19 and TRBJ1-4; D ambiguous. V was pared by 5 bases and J by 5 bases, with 15 bases between. Germline V gene lookup returns CDR1 LNHDA and CDR2 SQIVND (reference sequence). The CDR3 extends over 15 amino acids. In DNA, the CDR3 is TGTGCCAGTAGTCTGAGGACGGGCCCAAATGAAAAACTGTTTTTT. It yields the protein CASSLRTGPNEKLFF. Together with reference TRBV19 and TRBJ1-4, the CDR3 gives the full variable domain: DGGITQSPKYLFRKEGQNVTLSCEQNLNHDAMYWYRQDPGQGLRLIYYSQIVNDFQKGDIAEGYSVSREKKESFPLTVTSAQKNPTAFYLCASSLRTGPNEKLFFGSGTQLSVL.

The chain employs TRBV2 and TRBJ2-7; 13 bases agree with TRBD2. The germline gives CDR1 SNHLY, CDR2 FYNNEI. J was trimmed by 7 bases and V by 6 bases; bases with no gene match: 9. This CDR3 has 15 residues. CDR3 sequence reads: CASRGNGLAGEEQYF. The CDR3 region has the DNA TGTGCCAGCAGGGGGAATGGACTAGCGGGGGAAGAGCAGTACTTC.

The CDR3, as DNA: TGTGCCAGTAGTACCCCCCGACAGGGTGGGAGTTATGGCTACACCTTC. Translation gives CASSTPRQGGSYGYTF. V gene TRBV19 combines with J gene TRBJ1-2; 7 positions match TRBD1. Unmatched junction bases numbered 13, after V lost 4 bases and J lost 5 bases. The germline gives CDR1 LNHDA, CDR2 SQIVND (reference sequence). This CDR3 is 16 amino acids long.

The rearrangement uses TRBV11-2 and TRBJ2-3, with 8 bases identical to TRBD2. Germline loops: CDR1 SGHAT, CDR2 FQNNGV. The J segment lost 5 bases and the V segment lost 5 bases, leaving 12 bases of the junction unmatched. The CDR3 consists of 16 residues. The CDR3 bases are TGTGCCAGCAGCCCTAGGGGTGGCGGGGGGCGAGATACGCAGTATTTT. It is translated as CASSPRGGGGRDTQYF.

The rearrangement joins TRBV5-1 to TRBJ1-2; TRBD1 aligns across 8 bases. The CDR3 spans 15 residues. V gave up 4 bases and J gave up 7 bases; unmatched junction bases: 12. CDR1 is SGHRS, CDR2 YFSETQ, per germline. In DNA form, the CDR3 reads TGCGCCAGCAGCCCCCCGACAGGGGACGGTTCTGGCTACACCTTC. Translating gives CASSPPTGDGSGYTF. The whole variable domain, remainder taken from reference TRBV5-1 and TRBJ1-2, is KAGVTQTPRYLIKTRGQQVTLSCSPISGHRSVSWYQQTPGQGLQFLFEYFSETQRNKGNFPGRFSGRQFSNSRSEMNVSTLELGDSALYLCASSPPTGDGSGYTFGSGTRLTVV.

This chain connects TRBV7-6 to TRBJ2-7; 9 bases are a match to TRBD2. The CDR3 is made up of 14 amino acids. Trimming took 3 bases from V and 2 from J; bases not matched to a gene: 2. Germline values: CDR1 SGHVS, CDR2 FNYEAQ. In DNA form, the CDR3 reads TGTGCCAGCAGCTTGCGGGAGGGCCCCTACGAGCAGTACTTC. Residues: CASSLREGPYEQYF. Variable domain in full (rest from reference TRBV7-6 and TRBJ2-7): GAGVSQSPRYKVTKRGQDVALRCDPISGHVSLYWYRQALGQGPEFLTYFNYEAQQDKSGLPNDRFSAERPEGSISTLTIQRTEQRDSAMYRCASSLREGPYEQYFGPGTRLTVT.

The chain combines TRBV21-1 with TRBJ1-4; whether TRBD1, the table's D call, matches the DNA was not checked. TRBV21-1 is a listed pseudogene. This CDR3 has 20 amino acids. The CDR3 protein is CASSKVSGTGGQSFNEKLFF. CDR3 sequence (DNA): TGTGCCAGCAGCAAAGTAAGTGGAACAGGGGGGCAATCTTTTAATGAAAAACTGTTTTTT.

The genes are TRBV30 and TRBJ1-4; D remains unclear. The CDR3 runs 13 residues. The germline V and J ends were trimmed by 0 bases and 5 bases, with 7 bases remaining between them. Germline CDR1 reads GTSNPN; CDR2 reads SVGIG (reference sequence). CDR3 amino acids: CAWSVGQNEKLFF. CDR3 sequence (DNA): TGTGCCTGGAGTGTAGGCCAGAATGAAAAACTGTTTTTT.

CDR3 sequence reads: CASRGTGTVNTEAFF. CDR3 nucleotides: TGTGCCAGCAGGGGAACCGGGACAGTGAACACTGAAGCTTTCTTT. V and J are TRBV7-8 and TRBJ1-1; 7 nucleotides line up with TRBD1. CDR1 and CDR2 (germline): SGHVS, FQNEAQ. This CDR3 is 15 amino acids long. Losses at the gene ends were 6 bases for V and 0 bases for J; bases not matched to a gene: 7. The whole variable domain, remainder taken from reference TRBV7-8 and TRBJ1-1, is GAGVSQSPRYKVAKRGQDVALRCDPISGHVSLFWYQQALGQGPEFLTYFQNEAQLDKSGLPSDRFFAERPEGSVSTLKIQRTQQEDSAVYLCASRGTGTVNTEAFFGQGTRLTVV.

The V and J genes are TRBV27 and TRBJ1-4; D unclear. This CDR3 has 15 amino acids. V lost 3 bases, J lost 4 bases, and 12 bases lay in between. The germline gives CDR1 MNHEY, CDR2 SMNVEV (reference sequence). The DNA of the CDR3 is TGTGCCAGCAGTTTGTGGGCAGCAAGTAATGAAAAACTGTTTTTT. It translates to CASSLWAASNEKLFF.

This chain uses TRBV6-1 with TRBJ1-5; no definite D call. V lost 7 bases to trimming and J lost 7 bases, with 14 bases between them. The V gene's germline CDR1 is MNHNS and CDR2 SASEGT. This CDR3 region has 13 residues. CDR3 coding DNA: TGTGCCAGCACCCGGGATGGGCTGCAGCCCCAGCATTTT. Encoded protein: CASTRDGLQPQHF.

To note about this clone: At the DNA level, this CDR3 is encoded by other sequences in the same sample as well. The chain links TRBV2 to TRBJ1-1, with D maybe TRBD1 (5 bases). CDR1 and CDR2 (germline): SNHLY, FYNNEI. Trimming took 6 bases from V and 1 from J, leaving 9 bases between them. This CDR3 has 13 residues. CDR3 sequence reads: CASRGQANTEAFF. In nucleotides, the CDR3 is TGTGCCAGCAGGGGGCAGGCGAACACTGAAGCTTTCTTT.

The chain uses TRBV28 and TRBJ2-1; 7 positions match TRBD1. Unmatched junction bases numbered 7, after V lost 4 bases and J lost 1 base. Germline CDR1 MDHEN, CDR2 SYDVKM. CDR3 length: 16 residues. The CDR3 DNA follows: TGTGCCAGCAGTTCGGGACAGCACCTATCCTACAATGAGCAGTTCTTC. This codes for CASSSGQHLSYNEQFF. The full variable domain, with the rest looked up from reference TRBV28 and TRBJ2-1, is DVKVTQSSRYLVKRTGEKVFLECVQDMDHENMFWYRQDPGLGLRLIYFSYDVKMKEKGDIPEGYSVSREKKERFSLILESASTNQTSMYLCASSSGQHLSYNEQFFGPGTRLTVL.